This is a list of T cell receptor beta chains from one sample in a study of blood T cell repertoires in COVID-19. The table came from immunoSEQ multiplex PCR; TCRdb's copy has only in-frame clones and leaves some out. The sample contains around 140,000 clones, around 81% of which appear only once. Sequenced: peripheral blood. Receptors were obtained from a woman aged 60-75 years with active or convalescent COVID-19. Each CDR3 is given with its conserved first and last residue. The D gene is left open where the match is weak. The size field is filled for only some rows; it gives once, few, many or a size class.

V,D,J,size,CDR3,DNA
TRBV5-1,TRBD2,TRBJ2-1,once,CASSLALGGSSYNEQFF,TGCGCCAGCAGCTTGGCCTTGGGCGGGAGCTCCTACAATGAGCAGTTCTTC
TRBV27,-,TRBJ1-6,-,CASSSWEAPLHF,TGTGCCAGCAGTTCTTGGGAGGCACCCCTCCACTTT
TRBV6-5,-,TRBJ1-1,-,CASSYLAGNTEAFF,TGTGCCAGCAGTTACCTAGCTGGAAATACTGAAGCTTTCTTT
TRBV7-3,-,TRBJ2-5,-,CASSQGASRETQYF,TGTGCCAGCAGTCAAGGGGCATCCCGGGAGACCCAGTACTTC
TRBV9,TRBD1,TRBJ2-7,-,CASSGPGQSGQYF,TGTGCCAGCAGTGGACCGGGACAGTCAGGGCAGTACTTC
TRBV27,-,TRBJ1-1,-,CASSFTGMNTEAFF,TGTGCCAGCAGTTTTACAGGGATGAACACTGAAGCTTTCTTT
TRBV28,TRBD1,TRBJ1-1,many,CASRQSTWTGREAFF,TGTGCCAGCAGGCAGAGCACATGGACAGGGCGTGAAGCTTTCTTT
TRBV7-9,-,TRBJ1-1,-,CASSAQGGTEAFF,TGTGCCAGCAGTGCACAAGGCGGCACTGAAGCTTTCTTT
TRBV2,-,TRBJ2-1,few,CASGAVDYNEQFF,TGTGCCAGCGGGGCAGTAGACTACAATGAGCAGTTCTTC
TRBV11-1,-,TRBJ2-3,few,CASSPSSGLGEQYF,TGTGCCAGCAGCCCGTCAAGCGGGCTTGGGGAGCAGTATTTT